Presented here are 17 T cell receptor beta chains from one specimen sequenced in a study of T-cell reconstitution after alpha-beta-depleted transplantation in children. TCRbeta library preparation incorporated unique molecular identifiers. MiXCR was run by TCRdb on the PCR reads, yielding one entry per CDR3 protein. Of about 540,000 distinct CDR3 sequences listed, approximately 20% are singletons. The specimen comprised PBMCs from the stem cell graft donor, sampled from the stem cell graft. The receptors originated from a human donor who donated a stem cell graft to a child with acute lymphoblastic leukemia.

This clonotype came up a few times. V and J are TRBV20-1 and TRBJ2-7; the D gene is possibly TRBD2 (5 bases). The CDR3 has 16 amino acids. V lost 0 bases to trimming and J lost 5 bases, with 20 bases between them. The germline gives CDR1 DFQATT, CDR2 SNEGSKA (reference sequence). CDR3 amino acids: CSARDLGERRGDEQYF. CDR3 DNA: TGCAGTGCTAGAGATCTGGGAGAAAGGAGAGGCGACGAGCAGTACTTC.

This clonotype has just a few counts. This chain connects TRBV12-3 or TRBV12-4 to TRBJ2-3, with D possibly TRBD1 on 6 matching bases. V lost 2 bases, J lost 0 bases, and 9 bases lay in between. The CDR3 is 15 amino acids. The CDR3 DNA follows: TGTGCCAGCAGTTTAATGGGGGCTAGCACAGATACGCAGTATTTT. It translates to CASSLMGASTDTQYF.

V and J are TRBV12-3 or TRBV12-4 and TRBJ2-1; D ambiguous. The V end was cut by 1 base, the J end by 4 bases, with 11 bases between. The CDR3 consists of 15 residues. This CDR3 reads CASSLEAVLYNEQFF. CDR3 sequence (DNA): TGTGCCAGCAGTTTAGAGGCTGTTTTATACAATGAGCAGTTCTTC.

This sequence joins TRBV25-1 and TRBJ1-3; no definite D call. The CDR3 spans 11 residues. Germline values: CDR1 MGHDK, CDR2 SYGVNS. The V end lost 4 bases, the J end lost 9 bases, and 7 bases lay between the germline ends. The CDR3 DNA reads TGTGCCAGCAGTGGCTCCACCACCATATATTTT. Translated, it gives CASSGSTTIYF.

This clonotype was seen a few times. The V and J genes are TRBV12-3 or TRBV12-4 and TRBJ2-2; TRBD1 matches at 7 bases. This CDR3 spans 15 amino acids. The V and J ends lost 3 bases and 5 bases, in that order; junction bases with no gene match: 6. CDR3 residues: CASSFKGARTGELFF. CDR3 sequence (DNA): TGTGCCAGCAGTTTTAAGGGGGCGCGGACCGGGGAGCTGTTTTTT.

This clonotype was counted a few times. V and J are TRBV5-1 and TRBJ2-5; D not certain. This CDR3 region has 17 residues. Germline CDR1 SGHRS, CDR2 YFSETQ. The V end was cut by 0 bases, the J end by 2 bases, with 17 bases between. The CDR3 sequence is CASSLDRSSKAQETQYF. The CDR3 coding sequence is TGCGCCAGCAGCTTGGATCGGAGTAGTAAGGCACAAGAGACCCAGTACTTC.

The rearrangement links TRBV10-3 to TRBJ2-5; unclear D gene. Trimming cost V 2 bases and J 0 bases, with 10 bases left between them. This CDR3 has 15 amino acids. Per the germline V gene, CDR1 is ENHRY and CDR2 is SYGVKD. The CDR3, as DNA: TGTGCCATCAGTGAGGCGGATTCCGACCAAGAGACCCAGTACTTC. Protein: CAISEADSDQETQYF.

This clonotype has just a few counts. CDR3 DNA sequence: TGCGCCAGCAGCCCCGCGACAGCCTATGGCTACACCTTC. Residues: CASSPATAYGYTF. The V and J genes are TRBV4-1 and TRBJ1-2; weak D call: TRBD1 (5 bases). This CDR3 comprises 13 residues. The V gene's germline CDR1 is MGHRA and CDR2 YSYEKL. V gave up 4 bases and J gave up 4 bases, with 10 bases separating them.

This clonotype has just a few counts. The V call is TRBV12-3 or TRBV12-4, the J call TRBJ2-7; D possibly corresponds to TRBD2 (6 bases). Trimming removed 6 bases from V and 1 base from J, with 10 bases in between. This CDR3 is 13 amino acids long. The CDR3, as DNA: TGTGCCAGCAGCGGACTACCTTCCTACGAGCAGTACTTC. Its translation: CASSGLPSYEQYF.

This clonotype was observed a few times. V is TRBV15 and J is TRBJ2-2; D not certain. CDR1 is LNHNV and CDR2 is YYDKDF in the germline V gene (reference sequence). The V gene lost 6 bases and the J gene lost 5 bases, with 4 bases spanning the gap. The CDR3 totals 11 residues. In DNA, the CDR3 is TGTGCCACCAGTTTTACCGGGGAGCTGTTTTTT. It translates to CATSFTGELFF.

The chain has TRBV11-2 and TRBJ2-1; no clear D. The CDR3 extends over 13 amino acids. V was shortened by 5 bases and J by 8 bases, with 13 bases between the two germline ends. Germline V gene sequence: CDR1 SGHAT, CDR2 FQNNGV. CDR3: CASSPFAADEQFF. The CDR3 DNA is TGTGCCAGCAGCCCCTTTGCGGCGGATGAGCAGTTCTTC.

The chain recombines TRBV29-1 with TRBJ2-1; 7 bases are a match to TRBD1. Germline CDR1 is SQVTM and CDR2 is ANQGSEA. V was pared by 5 bases and J by 3 bases, with 4 bases of the junction left unmatched. The CDR3 length is 13 residues. The CDR3 bases are TGCAGCGTTTTGGACAGGAGCTACAATGAGCAGTTCTTC. The encoded protein is CSVLDRSYNEQFF.

The chain couples TRBV5-1 to TRBJ2-3; 10 nucleotides align to TRBD2. The V gene's germline CDR1 is SGHRS and CDR2 YFSETQ. Unmatched junction bases numbered 20, after V lost 4 bases and J lost 0 bases. The CDR3 runs to 21 residues. CDR3 amino acids: CASSDGTAPEVAGGSTDTQYF. CDR3 coding DNA: TGCGCCAGCAGCGATGGGACAGCTCCTGAGGTAGCGGGAGGTAGCACAGATACGCAGTATTTT. Variable domain in full (rest from reference TRBV5-1 and TRBJ2-3): KAGVTQTPRYLIKTRGQQVTLSCSPISGHRSVSWYQQTPGQGLQFLFEYFSETQRNKGNFPGRFSGRQFSNSRSEMNVSTLELGDSALYLCASSDGTAPEVAGGSTDTQYFGPGTRLTVL.

The genes are TRBV27 and TRBJ2-7; D is perhaps TRBD2 (5 bases). CDR3 length equals 16 residues. The germline CDR1 and CDR2 sequences are MNHEY and SMNVEV (reference sequence). Trimming stripped 0 bases from V and 0 bases from J, with 12 bases between. The chain's CDR3 is CASSLSASQSSYEQYF. In nucleotides, the CDR3 is TGTGCCAGCAGTTTATCCGCTAGCCAGAGCTCCTACGAGCAGTACTTC.

The V call is TRBV5-1, the J call TRBJ2-3, with TRBD1 matching 8 bases. The CDR3 contains 15 residues. Per the germline V gene, CDR1 is SGHRS and CDR2 is YFSETQ. With 5 bases clipped from V and 1 base from J, the junction kept 6 bases outside the gene matches. Here the CDR3 reads CASREDRVRTDTQYF. The CDR3 DNA reads TGCGCCAGCAGAGAGGACAGGGTTCGCACAGATACGCAGTATTTT.

The chain joins TRBV19 to TRBJ1-5; a weak D match, TRBD1 (5 bases). This CDR3 region has 15 residues. CDR1 LNHDA and CDR2 SQIVND come from the germline V gene (reference sequence). The V end was cut by 1 base, the J end by 0 bases, with 7 bases between. Here the CDR3 reads CASSIGQSSNQPQHF. The CDR3 nucleotides read TGTGCCAGTAGTATAGGACAGTCTAGCAATCAGCCCCAGCATTTT.

This clonotype has more than one count but fewer than ten. The chain has TRBV10-3 and TRBJ2-7; 8 bases match TRBD1. The CDR3 covers 16 residues. The germline CDR1 and CDR2 sequences are ENHRY and SYGVKD. V was clipped by 2 bases and J by 2 bases; unmatched bases: 8. CDR3 protein: CAISEPLRTGTYEQYF. The CDR3 DNA reads as TGTGCCATCAGTGAGCCCTTACGGACAGGGACCTACGAGCAGTACTTC.